This T cell receptor beta chain emerged from a study of T-cell reconstitution after alpha-beta-depleted transplantation in children. Study findings and constraints: T-cell numbers and diversity, one year after transplant, stemmed largely from T cells that were newly produced. Reportedly, only several hundred clones from non-depleted graft cells drove alpha-beta T-cell counts at about two months.

This clonotype was seen repeatedly, ten times or more. Its antigen is unidentified. Unique molecular identifiers were used in preparing the TCRbeta library. TCRdb reprocessed the PCR reads via MiXCR and lists one record per CDR3 protein. The sample lists tens of thousands of distinct CDR3 sequences, 15% occurring once. Germline loops: CDR1 SGDLS, CDR2 YYNGEE. CDR3 length: 15 residues. J lost 1 base, V lost 3 bases, and 4 bases had no gene match. This sequence originates from a male patient aged 2 to 9 who had a stem cell transplant for acute lymphoblastic leukemia, so the T cells may come from the graft donor. The V and J genes are TRBV9 and TRBJ2-1; 7 nucleotides line up with TRBD2. Sequences were derived from PBMCs, mostly from graft donor cells, sampled 180 days after TCRalphabeta/CD19-depleted stem cell transplant. The CDR3 nucleotides are TGTGCCAGCAGCGCAGGCGGGAGTTCCTACAATGAGCAGTTCTTC. Its translation: CASSAGGSSYNEQFF.